This is a list of T cell receptor beta chains from one sample in a study of T-cell reconstitution after alpha-beta-depleted transplantation in children. TCRdb re-called the PCR reads through MiXCR, storing one row per CDR3 protein. The sample records about 250,000 distinct CDR3 sequences, 20% to 30% being singletons. The sample here was PBMCs, mostly from graft donor cells, taken 360 days after TCRalphabeta/CD19-depleted stem cell transplant. The receptors stem from a female patient aged 2-9 years who had a stem cell transplant for congenital amegakaryocytic thrombocytopenia, so the T cells may come from the graft donor. Each CDR3 is given with its conserved first and last residue. D genes are given only for firm matches. Not every row has a clone size; where given, it reads once, few, many or a size class.

d_call: -
clone_size: many
v_call: TRBV3-1
j_call: TRBJ2-6
cdr3_nt: TGTGCCAGCAGCCTGCTCTCTGGGGCCAACGTCCTGACTTTC
cdr3_aa: CASSLLSGANVLTF

d_call: -
clone_size: -
v_call: TRBV7-9
j_call: TRBJ2-3
cdr3_nt: TGTGCCAGCAGCCCTGTAGGGCAGGGAGATACGCAGTATTTT
cdr3_aa: CASSPVGQGDTQYF

d_call: TRBD1
clone_size: -
v_call: TRBV19
j_call: TRBJ1-1
cdr3_nt: TGTGCCAGTAGTGAACGGAGGGGGCGGATGAACACTGAAGCTTTCTTT
cdr3_aa: CASSERRGRMNTEAFF

d_call: -
clone_size: many
v_call: TRBV5-8
j_call: TRBJ1-5
cdr3_nt: TGTGCCAGCAGCTGGACTCCAGATCAGCCCCAGCATTTT
cdr3_aa: CASSWTPDQPQHF

d_call: TRBD1
clone_size: -
v_call: TRBV6-2/TRBV6-3
j_call: TRBJ1-1
cdr3_nt: TGTGCCAGCAGTTACGGGGACAGGGGGTTTGGTGAAGCTTTCTTT
cdr3_aa: CASSYGDRGFGEAFF

d_call: TRBD1
clone_size: -
v_call: TRBV20-1
j_call: TRBJ2-7
cdr3_nt: TGCAGTGCAAAAAGACAGGGCCGGAACGAGCAGTACTTC
cdr3_aa: CSAKRQGRNEQYF

d_call: -
clone_size: few
v_call: TRBV28
j_call: TRBJ2-6
cdr3_nt: TGTGCCAGCACCGAGGCGGGTTCAGGGGCCAACGTCCTGACTTTC
cdr3_aa: CASTEAGSGANVLTF

d_call: -
clone_size: -
v_call: TRBV10-3
j_call: TRBJ2-5
cdr3_nt: TGTGCCATCAGTGATTCCCAGGGGACAGAGACCCAGTACTTC
cdr3_aa: CAISDSQGTETQYF

d_call: TRBD2
clone_size: many
v_call: TRBV6-2/TRBV6-3
j_call: TRBJ2-1
cdr3_nt: TGTGCCACCTCCGGAGGGCTAGCGGGAGGATTACGTAATGAGCAGTTCTTC
cdr3_aa: CATSGGLAGGLRNEQFF

d_call: -
clone_size: many
v_call: TRBV28
j_call: TRBJ2-7
cdr3_nt: TGTGCCAGTTCTCGGGGTTCCTACGAGCAGTACTTC
cdr3_aa: CASSRGSYEQYF

d_call: -
clone_size: few
v_call: TRBV10-3
j_call: TRBJ2-3
cdr3_nt: TGTGCCATCAGTGCGGGTAGCACAGATACGCAGTATTTT
cdr3_aa: CAISAGSTDTQYF

d_call: TRBD2
clone_size: few
v_call: TRBV20-1
j_call: TRBJ2-3
cdr3_nt: TGCAGTGCTAGTTTCGGGTTAGCGGGGGGAAACACAGATACGCAGTATTTT
cdr3_aa: CSASFGLAGGNTDTQYF

d_call: -
clone_size: few
v_call: TRBV4-1
j_call: TRBJ2-5
cdr3_nt: TGCGCCAGCAGCCAAGCCTCCGGGACTTGGACGGTAGAGACCCAGTACTTC
cdr3_aa: CASSQASGTWTVETQYF